Shown below are 12 T cell receptor beta chains from a single sample sequenced in a study of response to subunit inactivated influenza vaccine. TCRdb fed the RT-PCR reads into MiXCR, producing one record per CDR3 protein. The sample lists approximately 520,000 distinct CDR3 sequences, about 25% occurring once. This specimen consisted of CD4+ T cells sorted from PBMCs, obtained roughly 5 days after vaccination. Receptors originate from a man aged 50 to 60 who received an inactivated influenza vaccine.

This rearrangement joins TRBV6-2 or TRBV6-3 to TRBJ2-2; unclear D gene. From germline, CDR1 is MNHEY and CDR2 SVGEGT. The V and J ends lost 2 bases and 1 base respectively, with 5 bases between them. The CDR3 is made up of 14 amino acids. CDR3 sequence: CASSYRGNTGELFF. CDR3 DNA sequence: TGTGCCAGCAGTTACCGAGGGAACACCGGGGAGCTGTTTTTT.

This chain joins TRBV11-2 and TRBJ2-5, with 10 nucleotides matching TRBD2. With V trimmed by 1 base and J by 4 bases, 12 bases remained unmatched. This CDR3 spans 18 amino acids. Germline-derived CDR1 and CDR2 are SGHAT and FQNNGV. As DNA, the CDR3 is TGTGCCAGCAGCTTAGGTCTGGCTAGCGGGGGCTCGGGAGAGACCCAGTACTTC. Translating gives CASSLGLASGGSGETQYF.

The CDR3 DNA reads as TGCGCCAGCAGCCCGGAGGGGACTAGCGGGGGGATTAATGAGCAGTTCTTC. As protein: CASSPEGTSGGINEQFF. The chain employs TRBV4-1 and TRBJ2-1, with 15 bases lining up with TRBD2. Per the germline V gene, CDR1 is MGHRA and CDR2 is YSYEKL. The trim removed 4 bases at V and 7 bases at J, leaving 8 bases unmatched. CDR3 length equals 17 residues.

The V and J genes are TRBV12-3 or TRBV12-4 and TRBJ1-2, with D unresolved. Trimming took off 1 base at V and 2 bases at J, with 8 bases between the two ends. There are 14 residues in the CDR3. Written as DNA, the CDR3 is TGTGCCAGCAGTTTAGTGGAGGTAAACTATGGCTACACCTTC. It codes for CASSLVEVNYGYTF.

The chain joins TRBV19 to TRBJ1-6; tentative D call: TRBD1 (5 bases). Germline V CDR1 and CDR2: LNHDA, SQIVND (reference sequence). This CDR3 comprises 14 residues. The ends were cut back, 3 bases at V and 10 bases at J, with 13 bases in the middle. For the CDR3, the DNA is TGTGCCAGTAGTATCGGGACTCCGAGATCACCCCTCCACTTT. It translates to CASSIGTPRSPLHF.

The J gene is TRBJ2-6, the V gene TRBV12-3 or TRBV12-4, with D unresolved. Between the trimmed V and J ends, which lost 6 bases and 0 bases, there was a span of 12 bases. This CDR3 is built from 16 residues. In DNA, the CDR3 is TGTGCCAGCAGCCCCCCCCGAAGCTCTGGGGCCAACGTCCTGACTTTC. It encodes CASSPPRSSGANVLTF.

The chain joins TRBV12-3 or TRBV12-4 to TRBJ1-2, with D uncertain. Trimming pared 2 bases from V and 8 bases from J, leaving 12 bases between. The CDR3 spans 13 residues. CDR3 nucleotides: TGTGCCAGCAGTTTACTGAGGGCTCGAGGCTACACCTTC. It encodes CASSLLRARGYTF.

V usage is TRBV4-3 and J usage is TRBJ2-7, with 8 bases fitting TRBD2. There are 15 residues in the CDR3. Germline values: CDR1 LGHNA, CDR2 YSLEER. With V trimmed by 0 bases and J by 6 bases, 7 bases remained unmatched. CDR3 sequence reads: CASSQDVAGLGEQYF. CDR3 DNA sequence: TGCGCCAGCAGCCAAGATGTAGCGGGATTGGGCGAGCAGTACTTC.

Concerning this clonotype itself: A read error is possible here, since a much larger clone lies one base away. The V gene is TRBV20-1, the J gene TRBJ2-3, with D maybe TRBD2 (6 bases). The CDR3 has 14 amino acids. Deletions cut 0 bases from V and 3 bases from J, with 10 bases between. The germline CDR1 and CDR2 sequences are DFQATT and SNEGSKA (reference sequence). The CDR3 coding sequence is TGCAGTGCTAGAGATGGAGGGGAAACAGATACGCAGTATTTT. Encoded protein: CSARDGGETDTQYF.

This sequence joins TRBV11-1 and TRBJ2-5; either TRBD1 or TRBD2 may supply D (7 bases each). The CDR3 has 14 residues. V gave up 2 bases and J gave up 9 bases, with 16 bases separating them. Per the germline V gene, CDR1 is SGHAT and CDR2 is FQDESV (reference sequence). DNA for the CDR3: TGTGCCAGCAGCTTACAGGGGGGGTACGCGTCCCAGTACTTC. Its translation: CASSLQGGYASQYF.

The V call is TRBV20-1, the J call TRBJ2-7; 7 bases are shared with TRBD2. CDR3 length: 15 amino acids. V lost 6 bases and J lost 2; bases outside the gene matches: 13. Germline CDR1 reads DFQATT; CDR2 reads SNEGSKA (reference sequence). This CDR3 is CSARTGGSSTYEQYF. CDR3 DNA sequence: TGCAGTGCCCGCACCGGGGGGTCGAGCACCTACGAGCAGTACTTC.

This clonotype is deemed medium-sized. This chain joins TRBV12-3 or TRBV12-4 and TRBJ2-1, with TRBD2 matching 8 bases. The junction had 10 bases not matched to a gene; V was cut back by 8 bases and J by 7 bases. The CDR3 has 14 residues. CDR3 coding DNA: TGTGCCAGCCGGTCGGGGGGGGCGGTGAATGAGCAGTTCTTC. It codes for CASRSGGAVNEQFF.